The present T cell receptor (beta chain) was sequenced within a study of T cell responses to AZD1222 COVID-19 vaccine. Study-level findings and limits: Epitopes outside B.1.351 and B.1.1.7 mutated regions reportedly drew nearly half of spike TCRs. A mostly white British donor set with more females was recruited, and clonal diversity was possibly underestimated.

The CDR3 sequence is 14 residues long. Per germline, CDR1 MRHNA and CDR2 SNTAGT. V lost 2 bases to trimming and J lost 12 bases; unmatched junction nucleotides: 4. Data came from immunoSEQ multiplex PCR; TCRdb stores just in-frame clones and leaves some out. The sample lists under 150,000 clones, roughly 85% occurring once. A note on this clone: What it binds is not known.

Here the sequenced sample was peripheral blood, taken 28 days after the second dose of the MenACWY control vaccine. V usage is TRBV6-4 and J usage is TRBJ2-1; 13 bases map to TRBD2. This TCR derives from an adult who received the MenACWY meningococcal vaccine as a control. CDR3 loop: CASSDRGLAGAQFF. The CDR3 DNA reads TGTGCCAGCAGTGACCGTGGACTAGCGGGGGCGCAGTTCTTC.